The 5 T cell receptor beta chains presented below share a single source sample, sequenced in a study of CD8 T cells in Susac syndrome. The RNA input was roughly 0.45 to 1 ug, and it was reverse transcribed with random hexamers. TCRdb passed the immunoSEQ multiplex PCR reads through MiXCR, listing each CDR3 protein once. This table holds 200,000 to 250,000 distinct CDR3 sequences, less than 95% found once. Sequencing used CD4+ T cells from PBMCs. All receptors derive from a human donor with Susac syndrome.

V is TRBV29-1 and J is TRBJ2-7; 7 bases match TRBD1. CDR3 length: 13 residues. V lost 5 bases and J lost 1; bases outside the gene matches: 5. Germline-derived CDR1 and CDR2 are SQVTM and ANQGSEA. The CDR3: CSVMTGFSYEQYF. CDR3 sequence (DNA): TGCAGCGTTATGACAGGGTTTTCCTACGAGCAGTACTTC.

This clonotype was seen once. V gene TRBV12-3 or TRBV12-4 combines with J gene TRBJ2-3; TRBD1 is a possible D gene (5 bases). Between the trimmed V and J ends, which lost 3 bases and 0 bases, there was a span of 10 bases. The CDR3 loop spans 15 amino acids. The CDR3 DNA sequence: TGTGCCAGCAGTTTGAGACAGATTAGCACAGATACGCAGTATTTT. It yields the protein CASSLRQISTDTQYF.

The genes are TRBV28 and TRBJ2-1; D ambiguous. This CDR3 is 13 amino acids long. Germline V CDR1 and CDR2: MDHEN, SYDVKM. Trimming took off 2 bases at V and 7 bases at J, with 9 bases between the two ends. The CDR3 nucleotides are TGTGCCAGCAGTTTACCCGTATTGAATGAGCAGTTCTTC. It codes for CASSLPVLNEQFF.

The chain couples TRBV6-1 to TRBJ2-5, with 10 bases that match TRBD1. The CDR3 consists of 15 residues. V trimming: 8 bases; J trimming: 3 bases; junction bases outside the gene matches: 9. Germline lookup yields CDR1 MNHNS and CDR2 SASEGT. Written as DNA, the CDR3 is TGTGCCAGCGGCAGGACCGGGACAGGGGAAGAGACCCAGTACTTC. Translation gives CASGRTGTGEETQYF.

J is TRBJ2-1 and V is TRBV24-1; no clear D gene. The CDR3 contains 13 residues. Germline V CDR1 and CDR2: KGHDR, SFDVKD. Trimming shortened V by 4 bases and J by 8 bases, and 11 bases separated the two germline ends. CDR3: CATSESDGDEQFF. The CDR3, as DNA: TGTGCCACCAGTGAGTCTGACGGTGATGAGCAGTTCTTC.